What follows are 14 T cell receptor beta chains derived from one specimen sequenced in a study of glioma-infiltrating T cells after dendritic cell vaccination (TCRdb year 2016). The sample's time point, from its label and the paper: after dendritic cell vaccination, including at tumor progression/relapse. Library prep was done by the immunoSEQ multiplex PCR assay. This immuneACCESS table, as held by TCRdb, lists in-frame sequences with V and J called but not all clones. Of the missing ones, under half trace to an unresolved V gene in checked studies; the others have no known cause. For this sample there are 75,000 to 95,000 clones; more than 80% appear just once. The ten largest clones capture roughly 2% of the sample. The source material was blood, sampled after dendritic cell vaccination. Source of these receptors: a human donor with glioblastoma.

This chain links TRBV7-2 with TRBJ2-5; the D gene is possibly TRBD2 (5 bases). CDR3 length: 13 amino acids. V lost 5 bases and J 4 bases, leaving 11 bases between the germline ends. CDR1 is SGHTA, CDR2 FQGNSA, per germline. The chain's CDR3 is CASSPLGRETQYF. DNA of the CDR3: TGTGCCAGCAGCCCGCTGGGGAGAGAGACCCAGTACTTC.

The rearrangement joins TRBV7-8 to TRBJ2-5, with a possible D match to TRBD2 (5 bases). This CDR3 comprises 13 residues. The ends were cut back, 3 bases at V and 5 bases at J, with 10 bases in the middle. CDR1 SGHVS and CDR2 FQNEAQ come from the germline V gene. CDR3 amino acids: CASSLPPGETQYF. CDR3 nucleotides: TGTGCCAGCAGCTTGCCCCCGGGGGAGACCCAGTACTTC.

The chain combines TRBV7-6 with TRBJ2-3; TRBD2 matches 8 bases. The trim removed 2 bases at V and 1 base at J, leaving 5 bases unmatched. The CDR3 runs 16 residues. CDR1 SGHVS and CDR2 FNYEAQ come from the germline V gene. DNA of the CDR3: TGTGCCAGCAGCTTATCGGGGGGGACTCGCACAGATACGCAGTATTTT. Protein sequence: CASSLSGGTRTDTQYF.

The rearrangement links TRBV2 to TRBJ2-1; D is uncertain. The CDR3 extends over 11 amino acids. Germline V gives CDR1 SNHLY, CDR2 FYNNEI. The ends were cut back, 5 bases at V and 6 bases at J, with 5 bases in the middle. As DNA, the CDR3 is TGTGCCAGCAGTCCAGGCAATGAGCAGTTCTTC. Translating gives CASSPGNEQFF.

The chain has TRBV11-2 and TRBJ2-1; TRBD2 matches 7 bases. After removal of 3 bases from V and 10 bases from J, the junction contained 15 bases not matched to a gene. The CDR3 runs 16 residues. Germline V CDR1 and CDR2: SGHAT, FQNNGV. The CDR3 loop is CASSFGVAGSAGEQFF. CDR3 in DNA: TGTGCCAGCAGCTTTGGGGTAGCGGGCTCCGCAGGGGAGCAGTTCTTC. The whole variable domain, filled in from reference TRBV11-2 and TRBJ2-1, reads EAGVAQSPRYKIIEKRQSVAFWCNPISGHATLYWYQQILGQGPKLLIQFQNNGVVDDSQLPKDRFSAERLKGVDSTLKIQPAKLEDSAVYLCASSFGVAGSAGEQFFGPGTRLTVL.

A single count supports this clone. The rearrangement uses TRBV6-4 and TRBJ2-1, with 10 bases identical to TRBD1. Trimming removed 2 bases from V and 9 bases from J; junction bases left unmatched: 7. Germline V gene data show CDR1 as MRHNA and CDR2 as SNTAGT. CDR3 size: 15 residues. The CDR3 protein is CASSDVGQGFSEQFF. CDR3 nucleotide sequence: TGTGCCAGCAGTGACGTGGGACAGGGGTTTTCTGAGCAGTTCTTC.

The chain is built from TRBV6-4 and TRBJ2-1, with 11 positions matching TRBD2. This CDR3 comprises 15 residues. V shed 3 bases, J shed 5 bases, and the junction held 3 bases outside the gene matches. Germline CDR1 MRHNA, CDR2 SNTAGT. CDR3 sequence: CASSETSGGNNEQFF. CDR3 coding DNA: TGTGCCAGCAGTGAAACTAGCGGGGGTAACAATGAGCAGTTCTTC.

V is TRBV6-1 and J is TRBJ1-2; 7 nucleotides line up with TRBD1. This CDR3 has 13 amino acids. CDR1 is MNHNS, CDR2 SASEGT, per germline. Germline trimming cut 2 bases from V and 4 bases from J; bases unmatched to any gene: 1. CDR3 protein: CASSETGVYGYTF. CDR3 sequence (DNA): TGTGCCAGCAGTGAAACAGGGGTCTATGGCTACACCTTC.

The rearrangement joins TRBV15 to TRBJ1-5; weak D call: TRBD1 (5 bases). The V and J ends lost 3 bases and 2 bases respectively, with 14 bases between them. The CDR3 loop spans 16 amino acids. The germline gives CDR1 LNHNV, CDR2 YYDKDF (reference sequence). This CDR3 is CATSSGGVTGNQPQHF. DNA for the CDR3: TGTGCCACCAGCAGTGGAGGGGTAACGGGCAATCAGCCCCAGCATTTT.

This clone occurred once. The rearrangement uses TRBV6-5 and TRBJ1-2; 8 bases map to TRBD1. J was trimmed by 2 bases and V by 2 bases; bases with no gene match: 1. Germline loops: CDR1 MNHEY, CDR2 SVGAGI. CDR3 length: 14 residues. This chain's CDR3 is CASSYRQGNYGYTF. The CDR3 nucleotides read TGTGCCAGCAGTTACCGACAGGGGAACTATGGCTACACCTTC.

The V and J genes are TRBV10-1 and TRBJ2-7; tentatively, D is TRBD1 (5 bases). V shed 7 bases and J shed 6 bases, with 22 bases lying between them. Germline lookup yields CDR1 WNHNN and CDR2 SYGVQD (reference sequence). This CDR3 contains 15 residues. CDR3 loop: CASNHQGPPRAEQYV. The CDR3 nucleotides are TGCGCCAGCAACCACCAGGGTCCCCCCAGGGCCGAGCAGTACGTC.

The CDR3 spells CASRYREASTDTQYF. In DNA, the CDR3 is TGTGCCAGCAGGTATCGGGAGGCTAGCACAGATACGCAGTATTTT. The chain joins TRBV9 to TRBJ2-3; 7 positions match TRBD2. This CDR3 comprises 15 residues. Germline trimming cut 5 bases from V and 0 bases from J; bases unmatched to any gene: 6. CDR1 and CDR2 (germline): SGDLS, YYNGEE.

The rearrangement uses TRBV18 and TRBJ1-2, with D tentatively TRBD1 (6 bases). Germline V gene lookup returns CDR1 KGHSH and CDR2 LQKENI. V lost 2 bases to trimming and J lost 8 bases, with 18 bases between them. CDR3 length equals 15 residues. In DNA form, the CDR3 reads TGTGCCAGCTCACCAGGACGGGGGGGCGCAAAAGGCTACACCTTC. Translated, it gives CASSPGRGGAKGYTF.

The rearrangement links TRBV19 to TRBJ1-3; 7 bases match TRBD1. CDR3 length: 14 residues. Germline V gene sequence: CDR1 LNHDA, CDR2 SQIVND (reference sequence). The V segment lost 6 bases and the J segment 0 bases; nucleotides outside the gene matches: 2. The CDR3 region is CASRGTASGNTIYF. The DNA of the CDR3 is TGTGCCAGTAGGGGGACAGCCTCTGGAAACACCATATATTTT. The full variable domain, in which reference TRBV19 and TRBJ1-3 provide the parts outside the CDR3, is DGGITQSPKYLFRKEGQNVTLSCEQNLNHDAMYWYRQDPGQGLRLIYYSQIVNDFQKGDIAEGYSVSREKKESFPLTVTSAQKNPTAFYLCASRGTASGNTIYFGEGSWLTVV.